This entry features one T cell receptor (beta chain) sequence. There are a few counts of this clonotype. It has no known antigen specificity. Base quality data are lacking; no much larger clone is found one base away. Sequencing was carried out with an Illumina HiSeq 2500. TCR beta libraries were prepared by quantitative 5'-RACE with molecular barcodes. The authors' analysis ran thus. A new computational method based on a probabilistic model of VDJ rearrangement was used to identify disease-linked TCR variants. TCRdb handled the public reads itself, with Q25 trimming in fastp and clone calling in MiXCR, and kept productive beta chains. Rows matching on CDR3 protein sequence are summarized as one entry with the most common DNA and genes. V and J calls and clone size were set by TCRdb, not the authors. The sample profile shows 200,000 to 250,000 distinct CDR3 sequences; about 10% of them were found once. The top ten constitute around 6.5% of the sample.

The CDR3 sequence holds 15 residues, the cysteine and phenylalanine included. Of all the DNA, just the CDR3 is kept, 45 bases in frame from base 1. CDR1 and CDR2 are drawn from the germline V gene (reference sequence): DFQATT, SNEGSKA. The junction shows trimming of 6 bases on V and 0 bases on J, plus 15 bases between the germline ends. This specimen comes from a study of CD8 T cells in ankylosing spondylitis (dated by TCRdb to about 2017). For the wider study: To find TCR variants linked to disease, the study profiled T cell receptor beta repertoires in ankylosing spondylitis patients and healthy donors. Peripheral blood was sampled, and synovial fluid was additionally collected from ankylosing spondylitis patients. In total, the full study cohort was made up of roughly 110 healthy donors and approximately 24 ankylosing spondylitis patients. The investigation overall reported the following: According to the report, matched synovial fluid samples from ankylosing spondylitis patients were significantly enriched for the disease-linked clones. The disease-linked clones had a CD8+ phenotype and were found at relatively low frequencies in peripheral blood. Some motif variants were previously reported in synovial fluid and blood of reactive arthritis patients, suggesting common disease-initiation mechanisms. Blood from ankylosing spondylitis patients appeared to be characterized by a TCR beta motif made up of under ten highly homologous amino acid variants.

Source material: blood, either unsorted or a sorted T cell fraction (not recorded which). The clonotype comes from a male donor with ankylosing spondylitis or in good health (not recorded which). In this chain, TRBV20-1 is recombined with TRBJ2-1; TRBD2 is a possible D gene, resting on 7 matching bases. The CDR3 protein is CSAEGGGSSYNEQFF. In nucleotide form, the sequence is TGCAGTGCAGAGGGCGGGGGCAGCTCCTACAATGAGCAGTTCTTC.